This T cell receptor (beta chain) came from a study of blood T cell repertoires in COVID-19. Profiling relied on immunoSEQ multiplex PCR, and the TCRdb table lists in-frame clones only, not all of them. The sample includes over 85,000 clones, about four fifths of them seen just once. Trimming shortened V by 4 bases and J by 0 bases, and 8 bases separated the two germline ends. The length of the CDR3 is 14 residues. CDR1 and CDR2 (germline): SGHRS, YFSETQ. The source of this sequence is a human donor in a cohort sampled during active COVID-19. The sample consisted of peripheral blood. The chain is built from TRBV5-1 and TRBJ2-4; D is unclear. The CDR3 sequence is CASSPYLAKNIQYF. The DNA of the CDR3 is TGCGCCAGCAGCCCTTATCTAGCCAAAAACATTCAGTACTTC.